This TCR beta chain appears in the sequencing data of a study of blood T cell repertoires in COVID-19. For the study at large: PBMCs, B-cell-depleted T cells, or T cells provided the cDNA or gDNA that made up the material.

The J segment lost 8 bases and the V segment lost 6 bases, leaving 6 bases of the junction unmatched. The CDR3 is 12 amino acids. Categorization into cohorts depended on clinical history that participants reported. Recovery meant two consecutive negative NP/OP PCR tests, professional clearance, or resolved symptoms. In the authors' methods: It was from reference gene primer amplification that nucleated cell counts were estimated. Libraries were prepared by immunoSEQ multiplex PCR; TCRdb keeps only in-frame clonotypes and omits some of them. Clone size and V and J calls were adopted from that table, with D and trimming inferred from the DNA. The sample yields a few hundred thousand clones, approximately 85% seen once.

The rearrangement uses TRBV12-3 or TRBV12-4 and TRBJ1-1, with 7 bases that match TRBD1. Sequenced sample: PBMCs or T cells enriched from blood (not recorded which). The clonotype originates from a man aged 30 to 39 who had recovered from COVID-19. For the CDR3, the DNA is TGTGCCAGCAGCCGCGGACAGGTCGAAGCTTTCTTT. Translated, it gives CASSRGQVEAFF.